This is a list of T cell receptor beta chains from one sample in a study of pediatric ulcerative colitis. Profiled with immunoSEQ multiplex PCR; TCRdb holds only in-frame clones, not every one. The sample has over 15,000 clones; about 74% are singletons. The specimen was gut tissue. Receptor source: a girl aged 10 to 17 with moderate ulcerative colitis. CDR3s include the opening cysteine and the closing phenylalanine or tryptophan. A D gene is named only where the DNA matches it firmly. Rows may omit the clone size; those that give it use once, few, many or a size class.

>.|.|20|TRBJ2-1|TRBV21-1
CASSIPPGLAGPGSYNEQFF
TGTGCCAGCAGCATACCCCCGGGACTAGCGGGCCCAGGCTCCTACAATGAGCAGTTCTTC
>.|once|16|TRBJ2-3|TRBV5-4
CASSLAAGASTDTQYF
TGTGCCAGCAGCTTGGCCGCCGGGGCCAGCACAGATACGCAGTATTTT
>.|few|14|TRBJ1-4|TRBV25-1
CASSDRGANEKLFF
TGTGCCAGCAGTGATCGGGGGGCTAATGAAAAACTGTTTTTT
>.|.|15|TRBJ1-4|TRBV12-5
CASGSGGAGNEKLFF
TGTGCTAGTGGTTCGGGGGGGGCCGGTAATGAAAAACTGTTTTTT
>.|.|13|TRBJ1-2|TRBV28
CASSFGRDYGYTF
TGTGCCAGCAGTTTCGGCAGAGACTATGGCTACACCTTC
>TRBD1|.|14|TRBJ1-5|TRBV10-2
CASRRTGGRQPQHF
TGCGCCAGCAGAAGGACAGGGGGCCGACAGCCCCAGCATTTT
>TRBD2|.|17|TRBJ2-1|TRBV4-1
CASSQETTSGGKNEQFF
TGCGCCAGCAGCCAAGAGACTACTAGCGGGGGCAAGAATGAGCAGTTCTTC
>.|.|15|TRBJ2-4|TRBV28
CASSLSATKGNIQYF
TGTGCCAGCAGTTTATCTGCGACAAAGGGAAACATTCAGTACTTC
>TRBD2|once|16|TRBJ2-2|TRBV5-1
CASSRTLAGGTGELFF
TGCGCCAGCAGCAGAACTTTAGCGGGGGGAACCGGGGAGCTGTTTTTT
>.|.|13|TRBJ1-4|TRBV11-1
CASSWNRDEKLFF
TGTGCCAGCAGCTGGAACAGGGACGAAAAACTGTTTTTT
>.|.|13|TRBJ2-5|TRBV11-2
CASTTGTQETQYF
TGTGCCAGCACAACCGGGACCCAAGAGACCCAGTACTTC
>.|.|16|TRBJ2-2|TRBV5-1
CASSLGTAGNTGELFF
TGCGCCAGCAGCTTGGGGACAGCTGGGAACACCGGGGAGCTGTTTTTT
>TRBD1|.|14|TRBJ2-7|TRBV6-6
CASTTRDSYYEQYF
TGTGCCAGCACCACCCGGGACAGCTACTACGAGCAGTACTTC
>.|.|17|TRBJ1-5|TRBV4-1
CASSQGPGVLGNQPQHF
TGCGCCAGCAGCCAAGGGCCCGGGGTACTCGGCAATCAGCCCCAGCATTTT
>.|.|8|TRBJ1-2|TRBV29-1
CSGGVDTF
TGCAGCGGGGGGGTCGACACCTTC
>.|.|19|TRBJ2-7|TRBV5-1
CASSLGGSQNPPRVYEQYF
TGCGCCAGCAGCTTGGGGGGCTCTCAAAATCCGCCCCGCGTCTACGAGCAGTACTTC
>.|few|13|TRBJ2-1|TRBV6-6
CASSLTSTNEQFF
TGTGCCAGCAGTCTCACTAGTACTAATGAGCAGTTCTTC
>.|.|16|TRBJ2-6|TRBV7-9
CASSSQVYSGANVLTF
TGTGCCAGCAGCTCGCAGGTATACTCTGGGGCCAACGTCCTGACTTTC
>TRBD1|.|17|TRBJ2-3|TRBV28
CASSLQTGAPSTDTQYF
TGTGCCAGCAGCCTTCAGACAGGGGCCCCGAGCACAGATACGCAGTATTTT
>.|.|15|TRBJ1-3|TRBV11-2
CASSPAGGTGNTIYF
TGTGCCAGCAGCCCGGCGGGGGGAACGGGAAACACCATATATTTT
>.|.|11|TRBJ2-1|TRBV2
CATTSFDEQFF
TGTGCCACTACTAGTTTCGATGAGCAGTTCTTC
>TRBD1|.|14|TRBJ1-3|TRBV9
CASSAQGATNTIYF
TGTGCCAGCAGCGCACAGGGGGCGACGAACACCATATATTTT
>.|.|10|TRBJ2-7|TRBV6-4
CASSPPEQYF
TGTGCCAGCAGTCCTCCCGAGCAGTACTTC
>.|.|13|TRBJ1-2|TRBV2
CASTTLRGEGYTF
TGTGCCAGCACAACCCTAAGAGGGGAAGGCTACACCTTC
>.|few|15|TRBJ2-4|TRBV29-1
CSVASAQGPGNIQYF
TGCAGCGTTGCGAGTGCGCAGGGGCCGGGAAACATTCAGTACTTC
>TRBD1|.|15|TRBJ2-5|TRBV5-1
CASTLGTGGWETQYF
TGCGCCAGCACCCTTGGGACAGGGGGCTGGGAGACCCAGTACTTC
>.|.|20|TRBJ2-7|TRBV2
CASSPRPGFPLASSSYEQYF
TGTGCCAGCAGCCCAAGGCCGGGCTTCCCCTTAGCGAGTAGCTCCTACGAGCAGTACTTC
>.|.|11|TRBJ2-7|TRBV7-2
CASSPSYEQYF
TGTGCCAGCAGCCCGAGCTACGAGCAGTACTTC
>.|.|14|TRBJ1-4|TRBV15
CATSNAQSNEKLFF
TGTGCCACCAGCAATGCCCAGAGTAATGAAAAACTGTTTTTT
>.|.|14|TRBJ1-4|TRBV6-1
CASSEAPAVEKLFF
TGTGCCAGCAGTGAAGCTCCAGCGGTTGAAAAACTGTTTTTT
>.|few|16|TRBJ2-3|TRBV6-6
CASSYLGGGPGDTQYF
TGTGCCAGCAGTTACTTGGGGGGGGGCCCGGGAGATACGCAGTATTTT
>TRBD1|.|16|TRBJ1-1|TRBV4-1
CASSQRGDRGWDEAFF
TGCGCCAGCAGCCAACGTGGGGACAGGGGATGGGATGAAGCTTTCTTT
>.|.|15|TRBJ2-7|TRBV9
CASSAGITSSYEQYF
TGTGCCAGCAGCGCGGGGATTACAAGCTCCTACGAGCAGTACTTC
>TRBD1|.|16|TRBJ2-3|TRBV19
CASSIGFTGGKDTQYF
TGTGCCAGTAGTATAGGGTTTACAGGGGGCAAAGATACGCAGTATTTT
>.|.|13|TRBJ1-5|TRBV7-6
CASSFEINQPQHF
TGTGCCAGCAGCTTTGAGATTAATCAGCCCCAGCATTTT
>.|.|15|TRBJ2-2|TRBV28
CASSFRGVNTGELFF
TGTGCCAGCAGTTTCCGTGGCGTCAACACCGGGGAGCTGTTTTTT
>.|.|16|TRBJ2-6|TRBV7-8
CASSLLWGAGANVLTF
TGTGCCAGCAGCCTCCTGTGGGGGGCTGGGGCCAACGTCCTGACTTTC
>.|.|12|TRBJ1-5|TRBV2
CASSPDDQPQHF
TGTGCCAGCAGTCCGGATGATCAGCCCCAGCATTTT
>.|.|14|TRBJ1-2|TRBV4-2
CASSQVRTEYGYTF
TGTGCCAGCAGCCAAGTTCGTACGGAATATGGCTACACCTTC
>.|.|15|TRBJ1-2|TRBV5-1
CASSPGLGVDYGYTF
TGCGCCAGCAGCCCCGGGCTGGGCGTAGACTATGGCTACACCTTC
>.|few|12|TRBJ2-7|TRBV4-1
CASSSPGLGQYF
TGCGCCAGCAGCTCCCCAGGGCTGGGACAGTACTTC